Below are 8 T cell receptor beta chains sequenced from a single sample in a study of T and B cells in COVID-19 patients (dated by TCRdb to 2020 to 2021). Sequencer: Illumina MiSeq. Multiplex PCR with BIOMED2 TRB-A/B primer pools was used to amplify the TRB rearrangements. TCRdb took the public reads, trimmed them with fastp at Q25, ran MiXCR for clone calling and kept in-frame beta chains. Each entry is one CDR3 protein sequence, shown with its most common DNA and genes. In this sample the table shows more than 3,500 distinct CDR3 sequences, approximately 23% of which occur a single time. 25% to 35% of the sample belongs to the ten largest clones. TRB repertoires were amplified from about 260-540 ng of genomic DNA extracted from blood. The sequenced sample consisted of blood. The receptor source for this set is a human donor with active COVID-19.

Within the sample, this clonotype is medium-sized. The chain couples TRBV27 to TRBJ2-1; perhaps TRBD1 as D (6 bases). Per germline, CDR1 MNHEY and CDR2 SMNVEV (reference sequence). This CDR3 has 14 residues. V was cut by 8 bases and J by 6 bases, with 17 bases left in between. The DNA of the CDR3 is TGTGCCAGCCGTCAGCCAGGGGCCGGCAATGAGCAGTTCTTC. This sequence encodes CASRQPGAGNEQFF.

Only a few counts were recorded for this clonotype. The rearrangement joins TRBV11-3 to TRBJ1-5; the D is unclear. The length of the CDR3 is 13 residues. Germline CDR1 and CDR2: SGHNT and YENEEA. The V end lost 0 bases, the J end lost 3 bases, and 3 bases lay between the germline ends. In nucleotides, the CDR3 is TGTGCCAGCAGCTTAGATCTCAATCAGCCCCAGCATTTT. Its translation: CASSLDLNQPQHF. The full variable domain, completed using reference TRBV11-3 and TRBJ1-5, is EAGVVQSPRYKIIEKKQPVAFWCNPISGHNTLYWYLQNLGQGPELLIRYENEEAVDDSQLPKDRFSAERLKGVDSTLKIQPAELGDSAVYLCASSLDLNQPQHFGDGTRLSIL.

This clonotype is categorized as medium-sized. The J gene is TRBJ1-6, the V gene TRBV11-3; D ambiguous. The CDR3 is 14 residues long. Trimming pared 0 bases from V and 6 bases from J, leaving 6 bases between. The germline CDR1 and CDR2 sequences are SGHNT and YENEEA. The CDR3 loop is CASSLEGGNSPLHF. For the CDR3, the DNA is TGTGCCAGCAGCTTAGAGGGCGGTAATTCACCCCTCCACTTT.

V is TRBV20-1 and J is TRBJ2-7; 7 positions agree with TRBD1. CDR1 and CDR2 from the germline V gene are DFQATT and SNEGSKA (reference sequence). The CDR3 is made up of 14 amino acids. The V segment lost 5 bases and the J segment 0 bases; nucleotides outside the gene matches: 7. Written as DNA, the CDR3 is TGCAGTGCTCCCCAATGGGACAGCTCCTACGAGCAGTACTTC. Its translation is CSAPQWDSSYEQYF.

This chain connects TRBV5-1 to TRBJ2-7, with 7 nucleotides matching TRBD1. Losses at the gene ends were 4 bases for V and 7 bases for J; bases not matched to a gene: 14. The CDR3 covers 15 residues. In germline, CDR1 is SGHRS, CDR2 YFSETQ. CDR3 loop: CASSGRQGASGEQYF. The CDR3 DNA reads as TGCGCCAGCAGCGGGAGACAGGGTGCTTCGGGGGAGCAGTACTTC.

This clonotype was picked up a small number of times. V gene TRBV14 combines with J gene TRBJ1-2; no firm D call. The CDR3 sequence is 12 residues long. The ends were cut back, 3 bases at V and 3 bases at J, with 5 bases in the middle. The V gene's germline CDR1 is SGHDN and CDR2 FVKESK. The CDR3: CASSQADYGYTF. CDR3 coding DNA: TGTGCCAGCAGCCAGGCAGACTATGGCTACACCTTC. The full variable domain, completed using reference TRBV14 and TRBJ1-2, is EAGVTQFPSHSVIEKGQTVTLRCDPISGHDNLYWYRRVMGKEIKFLLHFVKESKQDESGMPNNRFLAERTGGTYSTLKVQPAELEDSGVYFCASSQADYGYTFGSGTRLTVV.

This clonotype is medium-sized. CDR3 region: CASRPTGQETQYF. CDR3 in DNA: TGTGCCAGCAGACCTACAGGGCAGGAGACCCAGTACTTC. V usage is TRBV6-5 and J usage is TRBJ2-5, with D perhaps TRBD1 (6 bases). Germline values: CDR1 MNHEY, CDR2 SVGAGI. Trimming left V 6 bases short and J 5 bases short, with 13 bases between. The CDR3 consists of 13 residues.

The table lists this clonotype with a few counts. The rearrangement joins TRBV5-6 to TRBJ1-1; TRBD1 agrees at 9 bases. This CDR3 contains 14 residues. Germline values: CDR1 SGHDT, CDR2 YYEEEE. Germline trimming cut 4 bases from V and 8 bases from J; bases unmatched to any gene: 9. The CDR3 bases are TGTGCCAGCAGCACGGACAGGGGCCGGCACGAAGCTTTCTTT. The encoded protein is CASSTDRGRHEAFF.